This note documents a single T cell receptor (beta chain) sequence. Its antigen is as yet unknown. This specimen belongs to a study of cytomegalovirus exposure and HLA in healthy donors. Study summary: Of several hundred genotyped donors, approximately 84% clustered with self-reported Caucasian donors.

PCR amplification relied on 60 Vbeta primers (plus 13 Jbeta primers). Repertoires were generated with immunoSEQ multiplex PCR, while TCRdb's copy carries only in-frame clones and drops some. This repertoire shows 110,000 to 150,000 clones, 73% found once; its top ten account for 13% to 15%. The CDR3 contains 19 residues. Germline V gene sequence: CDR1 SGDLS, CDR2 YYNGEE. The V segment lost 2 bases and the J segment 1 base; nucleotides outside the gene matches: 7. General study results and limits: For cytomegalovirus status, the classifier reportedly gave diagnoses with high specificity and sensitivity. There were three CMV-associated chains whose specificity for CMV antigens was confirmed in vitro.

This receptor was taken from a human donor in good health. The sequenced sample was PBMCs. This chain uses TRBV9 with TRBJ2-1, with 15 bases lining up with TRBD2. The CDR3 DNA sequence: TGTGCCAGCAGCGTCGTAGGACTAGCGGGAGGGCGGTCCTACAATGAGCAGTTCTTC. Translated: CASSVVGLAGGRSYNEQFF.